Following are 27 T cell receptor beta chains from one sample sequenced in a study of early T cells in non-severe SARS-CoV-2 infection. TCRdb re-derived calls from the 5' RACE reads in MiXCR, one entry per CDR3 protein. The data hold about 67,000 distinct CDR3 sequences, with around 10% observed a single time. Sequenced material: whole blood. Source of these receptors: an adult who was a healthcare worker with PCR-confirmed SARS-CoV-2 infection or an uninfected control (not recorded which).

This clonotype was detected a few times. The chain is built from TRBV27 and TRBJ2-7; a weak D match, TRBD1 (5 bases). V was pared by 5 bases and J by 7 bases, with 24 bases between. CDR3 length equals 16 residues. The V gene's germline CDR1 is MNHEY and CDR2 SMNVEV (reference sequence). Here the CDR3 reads CASSGAPQRLVGEQYF. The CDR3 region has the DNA TGTGCCAGCAGTGGGGCACCACAGCGTCTGGTAGGGGAGCAGTACTTC.

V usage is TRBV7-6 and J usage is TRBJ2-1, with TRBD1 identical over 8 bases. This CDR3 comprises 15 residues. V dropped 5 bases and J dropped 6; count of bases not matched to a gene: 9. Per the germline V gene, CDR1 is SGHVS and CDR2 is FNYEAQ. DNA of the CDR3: TGTGCCAGCAGCCCACTACAGGGGGGTGGCAATGAGCAGTTCTTC. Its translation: CASSPLQGGGNEQFF.

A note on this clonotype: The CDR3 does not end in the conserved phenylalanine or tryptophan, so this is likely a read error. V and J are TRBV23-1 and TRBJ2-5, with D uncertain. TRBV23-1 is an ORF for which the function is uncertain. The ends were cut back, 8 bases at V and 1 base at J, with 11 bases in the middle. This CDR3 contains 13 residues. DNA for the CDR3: TGCGCCAGCCGGCCCCTTTCCCAAGAGACCCAGTACCTC. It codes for CASRPLSQETQYL.

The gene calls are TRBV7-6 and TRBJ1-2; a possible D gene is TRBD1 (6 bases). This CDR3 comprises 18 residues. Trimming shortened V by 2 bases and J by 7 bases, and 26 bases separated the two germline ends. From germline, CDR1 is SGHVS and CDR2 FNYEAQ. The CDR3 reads CASSLWPGGRGRDGGYTF. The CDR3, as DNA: TGTGCCAGCAGCTTATGGCCCGGGGGCAGGGGACGGGATGGTGGCTACACCTTC.

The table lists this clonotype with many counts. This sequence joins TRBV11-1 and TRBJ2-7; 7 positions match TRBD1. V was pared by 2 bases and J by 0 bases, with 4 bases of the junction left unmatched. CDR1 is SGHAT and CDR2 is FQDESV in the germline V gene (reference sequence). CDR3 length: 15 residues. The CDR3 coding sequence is TGTGCCAGCAGCTTAACCGGGACAGTCTCCTACGAGCAGTACTTC. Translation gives CASSLTGTVSYEQYF.

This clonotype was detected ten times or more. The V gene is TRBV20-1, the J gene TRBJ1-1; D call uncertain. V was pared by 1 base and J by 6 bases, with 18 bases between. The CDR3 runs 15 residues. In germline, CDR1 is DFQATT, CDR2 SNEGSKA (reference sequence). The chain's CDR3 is CSARVRPGGSPEAFF. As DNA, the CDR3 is TGCAGTGCTAGAGTTCGTCCGGGAGGCAGCCCTGAAGCTTTCTTT.

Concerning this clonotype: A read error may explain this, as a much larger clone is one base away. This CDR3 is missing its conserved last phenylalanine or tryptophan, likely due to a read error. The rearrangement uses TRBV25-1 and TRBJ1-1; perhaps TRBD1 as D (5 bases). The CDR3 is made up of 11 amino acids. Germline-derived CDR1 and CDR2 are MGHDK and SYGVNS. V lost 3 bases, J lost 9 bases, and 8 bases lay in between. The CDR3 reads CASSERGKAFL. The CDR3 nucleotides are TGTGCCAGCAGTGAGCGGGGCAAAGCTTTCCTT.

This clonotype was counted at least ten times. The CDR3 bases are TGTGCCAGCAGTTACGCGGACAGGGTGAACTATGGCTACACCTTC. Translating it yields CASSYADRVNYGYTF. The chain carries TRBV6-5 and TRBJ1-2; 8 positions agree with TRBD1. V lost 2 bases and J lost 2; bases outside the gene matches: 4. The germline V gene encodes CDR1 MNHEY and CDR2 SVGAGI. The CDR3 contains 15 residues.

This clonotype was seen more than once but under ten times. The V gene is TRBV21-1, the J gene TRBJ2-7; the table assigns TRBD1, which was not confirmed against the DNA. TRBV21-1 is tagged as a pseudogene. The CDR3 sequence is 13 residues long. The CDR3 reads CASSYAVRGEQYF. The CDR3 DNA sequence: TGTGCCAGCAGCTATGCCGTGAGGGGCGAGCAGTACTTC.

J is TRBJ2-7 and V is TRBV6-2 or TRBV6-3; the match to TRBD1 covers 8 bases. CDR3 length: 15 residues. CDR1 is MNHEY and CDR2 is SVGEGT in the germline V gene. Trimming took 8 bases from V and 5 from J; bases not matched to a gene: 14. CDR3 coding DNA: TGTGCCAGCCGGGGAGGAGAAGTCAGGGGGCACGAGCAGTACTTC. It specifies CASRGGEVRGHEQYF.

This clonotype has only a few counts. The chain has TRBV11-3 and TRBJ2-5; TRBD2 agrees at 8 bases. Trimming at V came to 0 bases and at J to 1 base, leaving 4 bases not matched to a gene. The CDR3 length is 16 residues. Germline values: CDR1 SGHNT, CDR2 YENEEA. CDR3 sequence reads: CASSLELAEFQETQYF. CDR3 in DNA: TGTGCCAGCAGCTTAGAACTAGCGGAGTTCCAAGAGACCCAGTACTTC.

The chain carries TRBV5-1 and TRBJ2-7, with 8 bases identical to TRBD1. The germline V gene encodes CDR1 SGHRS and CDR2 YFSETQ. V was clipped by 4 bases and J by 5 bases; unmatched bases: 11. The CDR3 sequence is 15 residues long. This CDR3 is CASSLAQGATHEQYF. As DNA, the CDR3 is TGCGCCAGCAGCCTAGCGCAGGGGGCTACGCACGAGCAGTACTTC.

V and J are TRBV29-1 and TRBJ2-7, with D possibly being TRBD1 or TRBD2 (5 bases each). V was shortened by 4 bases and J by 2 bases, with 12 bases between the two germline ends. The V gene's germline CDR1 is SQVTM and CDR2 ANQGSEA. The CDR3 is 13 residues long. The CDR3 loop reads CSVGGQGAYEQYF. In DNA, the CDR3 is TGCAGCGTTGGGGGTCAGGGAGCCTACGAGCAGTACTTC.

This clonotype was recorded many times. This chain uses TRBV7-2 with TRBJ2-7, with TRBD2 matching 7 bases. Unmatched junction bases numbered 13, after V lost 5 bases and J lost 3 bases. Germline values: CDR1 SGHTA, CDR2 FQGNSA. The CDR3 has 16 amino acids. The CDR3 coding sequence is TGTGCCAGCAGCCCCCGATTGGCGGGGGAAGTCTACGAGCAGTACTTC. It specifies CASSPRLAGEVYEQYF.

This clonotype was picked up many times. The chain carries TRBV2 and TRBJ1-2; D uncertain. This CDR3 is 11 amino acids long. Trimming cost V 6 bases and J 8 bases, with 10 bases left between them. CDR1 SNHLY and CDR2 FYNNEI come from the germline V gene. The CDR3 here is CASSPSRGYTF. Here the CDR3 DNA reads TGTGCCAGCAGCCCAAGTAGGGGCTACACCTTC.

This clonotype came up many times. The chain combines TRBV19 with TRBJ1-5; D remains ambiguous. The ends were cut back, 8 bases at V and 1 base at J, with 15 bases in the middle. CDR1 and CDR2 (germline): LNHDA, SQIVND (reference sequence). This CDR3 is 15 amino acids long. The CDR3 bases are TGTGCCAGTGACCCCCTTGGGAGCAGCAATCAGCCCCAGCATTTT. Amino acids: CASDPLGSSNQPQHF. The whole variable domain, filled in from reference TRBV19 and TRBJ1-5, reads DGGITQSPKYLFRKEGQNVTLSCEQNLNHDAMYWYRQDPGQGLRLIYYSQIVNDFQKGDIAEGYSVSREKKESFPLTVTSAQKNPTAFYLCASDPLGSSNQPQHFGDGTRLSIL.

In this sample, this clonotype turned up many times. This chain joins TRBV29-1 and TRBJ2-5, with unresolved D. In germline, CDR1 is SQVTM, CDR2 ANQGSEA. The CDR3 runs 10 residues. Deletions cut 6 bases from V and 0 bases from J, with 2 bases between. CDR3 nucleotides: TGCAGCGTATACCAAGAGACCCAGTACTTC. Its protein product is CSVYQETQYF. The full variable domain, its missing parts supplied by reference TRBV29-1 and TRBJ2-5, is SAVISQKPSRDICQRGTSLTIQCQVDSQVTMMFWYRQQPGQSLTLIATANQGSEATYESGFVIDKFPISRPNLTFSTLTVSNMSPEDSSIYLCSVYQETQYFGPGTRLLVL.

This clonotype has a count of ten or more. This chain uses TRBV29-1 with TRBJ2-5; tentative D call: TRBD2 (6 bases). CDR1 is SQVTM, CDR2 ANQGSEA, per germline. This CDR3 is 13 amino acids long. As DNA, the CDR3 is TGCAGGTTGAGACGGGAGTACCAAGAGACCCAGTACTTC. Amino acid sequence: CRLRREYQETQYF.

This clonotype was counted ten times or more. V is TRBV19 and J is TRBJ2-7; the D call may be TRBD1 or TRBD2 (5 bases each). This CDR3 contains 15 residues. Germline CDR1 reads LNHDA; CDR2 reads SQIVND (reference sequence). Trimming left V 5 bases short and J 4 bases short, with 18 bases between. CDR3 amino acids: CASSPSWGSLYEQYF. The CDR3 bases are TGTGCCAGTAGTCCCTCGTGGGGGAGTCTATACGAGCAGTACTTC.

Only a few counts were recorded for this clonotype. As DNA, the CDR3 is TGTGCCAGCAGCTTAGCGGTTAGCGGGAGTCAAGATACGCAGTATTTT. This codes for CASSLAVSGSQDTQYF. The rearrangement uses TRBV7-2 and TRBJ2-3, with 9 positions matching TRBD2. This CDR3 has 16 amino acids. CDR1 is SGHTA and CDR2 is FQGNSA in the germline V gene. The trim removed 0 bases at V and 5 bases at J, leaving 6 bases unmatched.

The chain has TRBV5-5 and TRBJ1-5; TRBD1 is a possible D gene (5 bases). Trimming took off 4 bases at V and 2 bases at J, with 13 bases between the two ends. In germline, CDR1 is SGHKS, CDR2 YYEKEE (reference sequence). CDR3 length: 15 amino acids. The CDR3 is CASSGATGGNQPQHF. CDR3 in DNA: TGTGCCAGCAGCGGGGCGACTGGGGGCAATCAGCCCCAGCATTTT.

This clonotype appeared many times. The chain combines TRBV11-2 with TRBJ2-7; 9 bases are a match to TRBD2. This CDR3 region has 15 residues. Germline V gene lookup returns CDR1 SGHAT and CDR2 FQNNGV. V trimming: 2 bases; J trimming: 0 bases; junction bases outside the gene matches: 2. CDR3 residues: CASSLIAGVSYEQYF. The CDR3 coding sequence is TGTGCCAGCAGCTTAATAGCGGGGGTCTCCTACGAGCAGTACTTC. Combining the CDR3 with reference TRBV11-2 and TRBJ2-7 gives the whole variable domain EAGVAQSPRYKIIEKRQSVAFWCNPISGHATLYWYQQILGQGPKLLIQFQNNGVVDDSQLPKDRFSAERLKGVDSTLKIQPAKLEDSAVYLCASSLIAGVSYEQYFGPGTRLTVT.

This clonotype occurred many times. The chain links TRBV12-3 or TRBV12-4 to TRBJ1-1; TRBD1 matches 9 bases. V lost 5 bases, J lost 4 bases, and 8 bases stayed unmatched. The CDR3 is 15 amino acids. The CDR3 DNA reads TGTGCCAGCAGTCCGACACAGGGGGCGAGCACTGAAGCTTTCTTT. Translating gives CASSPTQGASTEAFF.

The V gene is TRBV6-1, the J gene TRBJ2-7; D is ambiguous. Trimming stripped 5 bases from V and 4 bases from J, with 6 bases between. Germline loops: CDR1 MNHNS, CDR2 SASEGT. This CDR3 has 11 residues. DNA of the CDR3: TGTGCCAGCAGTATCCCTTACGAGCAGTACTTC. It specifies CASSIPYEQYF.

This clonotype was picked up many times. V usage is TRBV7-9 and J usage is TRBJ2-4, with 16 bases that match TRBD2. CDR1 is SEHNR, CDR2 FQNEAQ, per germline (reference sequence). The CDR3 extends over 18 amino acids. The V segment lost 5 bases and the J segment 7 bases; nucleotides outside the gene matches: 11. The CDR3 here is CASSPRGLAGGSGNIQYF. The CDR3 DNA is TGTGCCAGCAGCCCAAGGGGACTAGCGGGAGGGTCCGGCAACATTCAGTACTTC.

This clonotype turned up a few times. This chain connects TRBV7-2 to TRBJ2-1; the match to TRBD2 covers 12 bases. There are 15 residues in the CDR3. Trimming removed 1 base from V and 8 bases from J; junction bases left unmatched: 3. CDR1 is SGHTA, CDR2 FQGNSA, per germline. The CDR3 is CASSLGTSGIDEQFF. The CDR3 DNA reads TGTGCCAGCAGCTTAGGGACTAGCGGGATAGATGAGCAGTTCTTC.

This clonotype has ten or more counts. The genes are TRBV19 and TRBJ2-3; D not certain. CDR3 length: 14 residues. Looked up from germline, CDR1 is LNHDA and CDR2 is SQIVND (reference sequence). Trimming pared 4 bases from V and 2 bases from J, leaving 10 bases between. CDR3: CASSKGANTDTQYF. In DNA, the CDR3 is TGTGCCAGTAGTAAGGGCGCGAACACAGATACGCAGTATTTT.